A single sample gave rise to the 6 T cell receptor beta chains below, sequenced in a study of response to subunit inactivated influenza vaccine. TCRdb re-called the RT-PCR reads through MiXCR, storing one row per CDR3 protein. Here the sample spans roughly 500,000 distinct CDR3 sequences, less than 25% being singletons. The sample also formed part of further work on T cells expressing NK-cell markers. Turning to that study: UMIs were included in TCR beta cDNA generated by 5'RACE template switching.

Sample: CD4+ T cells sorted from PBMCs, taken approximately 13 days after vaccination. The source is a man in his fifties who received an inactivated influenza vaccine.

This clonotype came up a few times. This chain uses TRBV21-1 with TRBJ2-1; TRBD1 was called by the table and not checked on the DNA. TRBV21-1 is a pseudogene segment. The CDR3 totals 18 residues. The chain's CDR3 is CASSKRRGPGRSYNEQFF. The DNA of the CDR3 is TGTGCCAGCAGCAAGCGTAGGGGTCCGGGACGCTCCTACAATGAGCAGTTCTTC.

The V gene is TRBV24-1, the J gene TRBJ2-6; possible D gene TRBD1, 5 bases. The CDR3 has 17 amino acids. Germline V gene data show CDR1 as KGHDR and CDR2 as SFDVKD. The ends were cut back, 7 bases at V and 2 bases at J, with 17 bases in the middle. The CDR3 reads CATRSNPKGPGANVLTF. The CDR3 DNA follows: TGTGCCACCAGGTCCAACCCCAAGGGGCCTGGGGCCAACGTCCTGACTTTC.

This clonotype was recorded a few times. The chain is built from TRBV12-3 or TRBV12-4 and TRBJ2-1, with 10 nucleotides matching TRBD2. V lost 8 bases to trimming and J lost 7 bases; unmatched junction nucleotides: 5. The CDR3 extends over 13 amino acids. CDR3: CASAELAGNEQFF. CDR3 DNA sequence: TGTGCCAGCGCGGAACTAGCGGGGAATGAGCAGTTCTTC.

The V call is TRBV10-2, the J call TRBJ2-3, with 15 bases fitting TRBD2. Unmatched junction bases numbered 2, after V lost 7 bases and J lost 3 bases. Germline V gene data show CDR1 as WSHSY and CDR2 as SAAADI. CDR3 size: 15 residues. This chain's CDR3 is CASMGLAGGTDTQYF. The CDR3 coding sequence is TGCGCCAGCATGGGACTAGCGGGGGGAACAGATACGCAGTATTTT.

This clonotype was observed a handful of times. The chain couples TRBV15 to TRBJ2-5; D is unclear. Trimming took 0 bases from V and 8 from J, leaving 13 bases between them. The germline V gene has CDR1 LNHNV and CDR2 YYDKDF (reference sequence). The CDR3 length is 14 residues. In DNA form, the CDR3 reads TGTGCCACCAGCAGAGATAAGATTGGCGGAACCCAGTACTTC. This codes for CATSRDKIGGTQYF.

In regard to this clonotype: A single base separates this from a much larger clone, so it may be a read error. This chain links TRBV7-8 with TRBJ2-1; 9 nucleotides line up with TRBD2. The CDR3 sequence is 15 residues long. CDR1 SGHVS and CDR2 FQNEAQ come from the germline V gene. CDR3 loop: CANSRGGAMYNEQFF. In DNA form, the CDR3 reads TGTGCCAACAGCCGCGGGGGGGCAATGTACAATGAGCAGTTCTTC.